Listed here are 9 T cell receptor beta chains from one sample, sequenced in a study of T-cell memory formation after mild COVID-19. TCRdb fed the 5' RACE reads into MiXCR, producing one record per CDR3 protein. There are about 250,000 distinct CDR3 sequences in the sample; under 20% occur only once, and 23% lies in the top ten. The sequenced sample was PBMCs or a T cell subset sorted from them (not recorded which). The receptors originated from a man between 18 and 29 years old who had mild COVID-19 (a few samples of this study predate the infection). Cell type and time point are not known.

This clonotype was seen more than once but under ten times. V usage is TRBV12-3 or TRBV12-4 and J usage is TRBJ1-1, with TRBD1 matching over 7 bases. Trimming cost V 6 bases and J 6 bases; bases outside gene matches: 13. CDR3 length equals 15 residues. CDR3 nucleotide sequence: TGTGCCAGCAGCCCTAGACAGGGAAGATACGCTGAAGCTTTCTTT. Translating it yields CASSPRQGRYAEAFF.

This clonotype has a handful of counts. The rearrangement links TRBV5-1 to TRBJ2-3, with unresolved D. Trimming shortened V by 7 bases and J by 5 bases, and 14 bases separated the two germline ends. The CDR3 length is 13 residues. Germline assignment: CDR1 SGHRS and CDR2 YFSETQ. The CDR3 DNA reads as TGCGCCAGCTCACCCGGTCGTGGAGATACGCAGTATTTT. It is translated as CASSPGRGDTQYF.

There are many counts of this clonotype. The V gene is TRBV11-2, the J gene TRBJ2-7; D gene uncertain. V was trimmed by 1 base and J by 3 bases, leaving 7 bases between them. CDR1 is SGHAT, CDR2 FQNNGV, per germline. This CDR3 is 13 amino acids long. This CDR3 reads CASSLGQDYEQYF. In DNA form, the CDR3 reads TGTGCCAGCAGCTTAGGTCAAGACTACGAGCAGTACTTC.

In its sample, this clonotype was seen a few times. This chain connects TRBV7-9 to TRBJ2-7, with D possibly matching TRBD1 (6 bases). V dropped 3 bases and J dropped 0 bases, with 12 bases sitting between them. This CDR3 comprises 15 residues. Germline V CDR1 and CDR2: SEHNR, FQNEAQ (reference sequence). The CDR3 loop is CASSFSKGGSYEQYV. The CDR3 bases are TGTGCCAGCAGCTTCTCCAAAGGGGGCTCCTACGAGCAGTACGTC.

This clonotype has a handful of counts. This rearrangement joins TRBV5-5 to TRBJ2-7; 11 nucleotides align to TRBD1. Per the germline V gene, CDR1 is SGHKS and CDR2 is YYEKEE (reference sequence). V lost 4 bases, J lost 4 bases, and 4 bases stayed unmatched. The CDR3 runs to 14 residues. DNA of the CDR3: TGTGCCAGCAGCGCCGGGACAGGGGGTTACGAGCAGTACTTC. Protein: CASSAGTGGYEQYF. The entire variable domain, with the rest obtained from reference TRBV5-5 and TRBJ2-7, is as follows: DAGVTQSPTHLIKTRGQQVTLRCSPISGHKSVSWYQQVLGQGPQFIFQYYEKEERGRGNFPDRFSARQFPNYSSELNVNALLLGDSALYLCASSAGTGGYEQYFGPGTRLTVT.

The CDR3 nucleotides are TGTGCCAGCAGCCATGACAGGGTAACAGATACGCAGTATTTT. It encodes CASSHDRVTDTQYF. The chain recombines TRBV7-2 with TRBJ2-3, with 7 bases matching TRBD1. The junction had 5 bases not matched to a gene; V was cut back by 5 bases and J by 3 bases. CDR1 is SGHTA, CDR2 FQGNSA, per germline. The CDR3 runs to 14 residues.

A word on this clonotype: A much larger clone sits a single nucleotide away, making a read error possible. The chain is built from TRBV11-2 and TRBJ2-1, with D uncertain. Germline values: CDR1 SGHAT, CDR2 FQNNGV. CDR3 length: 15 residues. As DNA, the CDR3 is TGTGCCAGAAGCTTAGGGCCTACAGTATACAATGAGCAGTTCTTC. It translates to CARSLGPTVYNEQFF.

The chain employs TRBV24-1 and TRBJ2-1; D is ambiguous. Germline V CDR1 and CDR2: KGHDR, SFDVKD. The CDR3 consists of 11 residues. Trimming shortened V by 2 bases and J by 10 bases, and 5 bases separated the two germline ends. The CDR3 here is CATSDSGEQFF. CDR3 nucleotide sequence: TGTGCCACCAGTGATTCTGGGGAGCAGTTCTTC.

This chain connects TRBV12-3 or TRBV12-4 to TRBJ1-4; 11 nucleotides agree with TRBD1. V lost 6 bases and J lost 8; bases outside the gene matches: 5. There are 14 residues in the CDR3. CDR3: CASSRDRGVEKLFF. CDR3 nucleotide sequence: TGTGCCAGCAGCCGGGACAGGGGGGTCGAAAAACTGTTTTTT.